What follows are 16 T cell receptor beta chains derived from one specimen sequenced in a study of OX40 agonist ivuxolimab in advanced cancers. The library was prepared using the immunoSEQ multiplex PCR assay. Held by TCRdb, this immuneACCESS table contains in-frame sequences only and omits some clones. Under half of the omission traces to an unresolved V gene where checked; the cause of the rest is unknown. A total of tens of thousands of clones appear in this sample, around 87% of them only once. The ten largest clones add up to about 11% of the sample. The sequenced sample was CD4+ or CD8+ T cells sorted from blood, obtained in a trial of the OX40 agonist ivuxolimab. These receptors originate from an adult with an advanced solid tumor such as melanoma, head and neck, liver or kidney cancer.

This clone was counted once. The chain couples TRBV15 to TRBJ2-1, with TRBD2 as a possible D gene (6 bases). CDR1 and CDR2 (germline): LNHNV, YYDKDF (reference sequence). Trimming shortened V by 1 base and J by 4 bases, and 20 bases separated the two germline ends. The CDR3 contains 18 residues. Here the CDR3 DNA reads TGTGCCACCAGCAGAGTTTTGGGTGGTAGCGGAATTTACAATGAGCAGTTCTTC. Its protein product is CATSRVLGGSGIYNEQFF. Together with reference TRBV15 and TRBJ2-1, the CDR3 gives the full variable domain: DAMVIQNPRYQVTQFGKPVTLSCSQTLNHNVMYWYQQKSSQAPKLLFHYYDKDFNNEADTPDNFQSRRPNTSFCFLDIRSPGLGDTAMYLCATSRVLGGSGIYNEQFFGPGTRLTVL.

The chain employs TRBV7-9 and TRBJ2-3, with a possible D match to TRBD2 (6 bases). CDR1 SEHNR and CDR2 FQNEAQ come from the germline V gene (reference sequence). This CDR3 comprises 16 residues. V lost 5 bases to trimming and J lost 1 base, with 16 bases between them. The CDR3 loop reads CASSPNTGLRTDTQYF. The CDR3 bases are TGTGCCAGCAGCCCTAACACGGGACTGCGCACAGATACGCAGTATTTT. Full variable domain (rest looked up from reference TRBV7-9 and TRBJ2-3): DTGVSQNPRHKITKRGQNVTFRCDPISEHNRLYWYRQTLGQGPEFLTYFQNEAQLEKSRLLSDRFSAERPKGSFSTLEIQRTEQGDSAMYLCASSPNTGLRTDTQYFGPGTRLTVL.

The rearrangement uses TRBV4-2 and TRBJ2-7; D is unclear. This CDR3 has 12 residues. V lost 4 bases and J lost 3, with 7 bases in between. CDR1 is LGHNA and CDR2 is YNFKEQ in the germline V gene. The CDR3 loop reads CASSPGVYEQYF. The CDR3 nucleotides read TGTGCCAGCAGCCCGGGTGTCTACGAGCAGTACTTC.

This clone has a single count. The CDR3 DNA is TGTGCCACCAGCAGAGATCGCGGGGGCGCGTCCTACAATGAGCAGTTCTTC. Amino acids: CATSRDRGGASYNEQFF. This sequence joins TRBV15 and TRBJ2-1; maybe TRBD2 (7 bases). The CDR3 is 17 amino acids. Germline values: CDR1 LNHNV, CDR2 YYDKDF (reference sequence). V lost 0 bases to trimming and J lost 1 base, with 13 bases between them.

The rearrangement links TRBV28 to TRBJ1-3; a weak D match, TRBD1 (5 bases). This CDR3 is built from 16 residues. Trimming removed 1 base from V and 2 bases from J, with 12 bases in between. Germline assignment: CDR1 MDHEN and CDR2 SYDVKM. The CDR3 coding sequence is TGTGCCAGCAGTTTATCCCAGGGAGGGGCTGGAAACACCATATATTTT. This translates into CASSLSQGGAGNTIYF.

The chain employs TRBV10-1 and TRBJ2-7; possibly TRBD2 for D (5 bases). Deletions cut 6 bases from V and 0 bases from J, with 15 bases between. CDR1 is WNHNN and CDR2 is SYGVQD in the germline V gene (reference sequence). There are 15 residues in the CDR3. The DNA for the CDR3 is TGCGCCAGCAGCGCGGGTCAGCAAAGCTCCTACGAGCAGTACTTC. Amino acid sequence: CASSAGQQSSYEQYF.

The CDR3 here is CASSALGQTNTGELFF. The CDR3 DNA follows: TGTGCCAGCAGTGCCCTGGGACAGACAAACACCGGGGAGCTGTTTTTT. The gene calls are TRBV2 and TRBJ2-2; TRBD1 agrees at 7 bases. The CDR3 has 16 residues. V gave up 4 bases and J gave up 2 bases; unmatched junction bases: 7. Germline V lookup: CDR1 SNHLY, CDR2 FYNNEI.

This chain uses TRBV5-5 with TRBJ2-2, with 7 bases that match TRBD2. CDR3 size: 17 residues. Germline V gene sequence: CDR1 SGHKS, CDR2 YYEKEE (reference sequence). With V trimmed by 2 bases and J by 2 bases, 9 bases remained unmatched. DNA of the CDR3: TGTGCCAGCAGCTTCTCCTGGATAGCGGGCAACACCGGGGAGCTGTTTTTT. Translating it yields CASSFSWIAGNTGELFF.

The V call is TRBV29-1, the J call TRBJ2-1; possible D gene TRBD1, 5 bases. Trimming removed 4 bases from V and 1 base from J, with 11 bases in between. The CDR3 sequence is 14 residues long. Germline CDR1 reads SQVTM; CDR2 reads ANQGSEA. The CDR3 nucleotides are TGCAGCGTTGTTGGGGCTAGGTCCTACAATGAGCAGTTCTTC. It encodes CSVVGARSYNEQFF.

The chain combines TRBV7-2 with TRBJ2-7, with TRBD1 identical over 9 bases. J lost 3 bases, V lost 5 bases, and 8 bases had no gene match. CDR1 is SGHTA and CDR2 is FQGNSA in the germline V gene. There are 15 residues in the CDR3. The CDR3 region has the DNA TGTGCCAGCAGCCCTGGGACAGGGACTCTCTACGAGCAGTACTTC. Translation: CASSPGTGTLYEQYF. Based on the CDR3 plus reference TRBV7-2 and TRBJ2-7, the full variable domain is GAGVSQSPSNKVTEKGKDVELRCDPISGHTALYWYRQSLGQGLEFLIYFQGNSAPDKSGLPSDRFSAERTGGSVSTLTIQRTQQEDSAVYLCASSPGTGTLYEQYFGPGTRLTVT.

This sequence joins TRBV6-5 and TRBJ2-1; a possible D gene is TRBD1 (6 bases). Germline V gene lookup returns CDR1 MNHEY and CDR2 SVGAGI. This CDR3 has 15 residues. The germline V and J ends were trimmed by 6 bases and 2 bases, with 14 bases remaining between them. The CDR3, as DNA: TGTGCCAGCAGCCCGGGACATGGAGCCTACAATGAGCAGTTCTTC. Its protein is CASSPGHGAYNEQFF.

The chain recombines TRBV7-9 with TRBJ1-1, with a weak D call TRBD1 (5 bases). The germline gives CDR1 SEHNR, CDR2 FQNEAQ (reference sequence). The CDR3 has 13 amino acids. V was pared by 6 bases and J by 1 base, with 9 bases between. CDR3 region: CASSSGRNTEAFF. The CDR3 DNA follows: TGTGCCAGCAGTTCGGGGCGGAACACTGAAGCTTTCTTT.

V usage is TRBV2 and J usage is TRBJ1-3, with a tentative D call TRBD1 (6 bases). This CDR3 has 13 amino acids. The ends were cut back, 10 bases at V and 0 bases at J, with 10 bases in the middle. Germline V gives CDR1 SNHLY, CDR2 FYNNEI. The CDR3 reads CATYRASGNTIYF. CDR3 nucleotides: TGTGCCACTTACAGGGCCTCTGGAAACACCATATATTTT.

The chain joins TRBV6-6 to TRBJ2-3; D is undetermined. V lost 5 bases and J 5 bases, leaving 17 bases between the germline ends. CDR3 length: 15 residues. Germline assignment: CDR1 MNHNY and CDR2 SVGAGI (reference sequence). CDR3 residues: CASSTEFPFGDTQYF. As DNA, the CDR3 is TGTGCCAGCAGTACTGAGTTTCCCTTTGGAGATACGCAGTATTTT.

The chain links TRBV2 to TRBJ2-7; 14 bases are shared with TRBD2. V was pared by 7 bases and J by 3 bases, with 5 bases of the junction left unmatched. Germline V CDR1 and CDR2: SNHLY, FYNNEI. The CDR3 consists of 15 residues. The CDR3 region has the DNA TGTGCCAGCACAGGACTAGCGGGAGGAAACTACGAGCAGTACTTC. Translating it yields CASTGLAGGNYEQYF.

Concerning this clone: The junction shows a germline mismatch at one end, possibly a read error. The chain is built from TRBV5-1 and TRBJ1-1; a possible D gene is TRBD1 (5 bases). Germline CDR1 is SGHRS and CDR2 is YFSETQ. The CDR3 totals 13 residues. The CDR3 DNA reads as TGTGCCAGCAGCCGCCCCGGGGGGACTGAAGCTTTCTTT. Translating it yields CASSRPGGTEAFF.